Presented here are 8 T cell receptor beta chains from one specimen sequenced in a study of T cells in Graves' hyperthyroidism and ophthalmopathy. RNA transcripts served as the template for amplifying TCR beta CDR3 regions. Researchers ran a first-round RT-PCR on the TCR CDR3 using the HTBI primer set. TCRdb reprocessed the multiplex PCR reads via MiXCR and lists one record per CDR3 protein. Of 200,000 to 250,000 distinct CDR3 sequences listed, approximately 25% are singletons. The sequenced sample was blood. These receptors were taken from a middle-aged woman with Graves' ophthalmopathy.

In the case of this clonotype: This may be a read error: a much more frequent sequence differs by one nucleotide. The gene calls are TRBV19 and TRBJ1-1, with 9 bases identical to TRBD1. Per the germline V gene, CDR1 is LNHDA and CDR2 is SQIVND (reference sequence). This CDR3 is built from 15 residues. CDR3 residues: CASSMSGTGFTETFF. The DNA of the CDR3 is TGTGCCAGTAGTATGTCCGGGACAGGGTTTACTGAAACTTTCTTT.

In its sample, this clonotype was seen a few times. This clone may be a read error of a much larger clone one base away. The chain joins TRBV30 to TRBJ1-5, with D possibly being TRBD1 (5 bases). The V and J ends lost 3 bases and 3 bases respectively, with 12 bases between them. The CDR3 has 14 residues. Germline V gene lookup returns CDR1 GTSNPN and CDR2 SVGIG (reference sequence). Written as DNA, the CDR3 is TGTGCCTGGAGCGGGACCTTTATCAATCAGCCCCAGCATTTT. Amino acids: CAWSGTFINQPQHF.

This clonotype has only a few counts. The V gene is TRBV12-3 or TRBV12-4, the J gene TRBJ2-7; TRBD1 matches 8 bases. Unmatched junction bases numbered 15, after V lost 5 bases and J lost 9 bases. The CDR3 covers 15 residues. The CDR3 DNA follows: TGTGCCAGCAGTGTGTCCGGGACAGGCCCAAGTAGGCAGTACTTC. The encoded protein is CASSVSGTGPSRQYF.

This clonotype was observed at least ten times. The genes are TRBV6-2 or TRBV6-3 and TRBJ1-1; D remains unclear. Germline-derived CDR1 and CDR2 are MNHEY and SVGEGT. The CDR3 has 16 residues. The ends were cut back, 5 bases at V and 3 bases at J, with 19 bases in the middle. The CDR3 nucleotides read TGTGCCAGCAGTCGAAAGTACGCATCGGATGACACTGAAGCTTTCTTT. Protein: CASSRKYASDDTEAFF.

This clonotype was detected many times. The chain links TRBV29-1 to TRBJ2-6; possible D gene TRBD1, 6 bases. The CDR3 covers 16 residues. V was cut by 7 bases and J by 0 bases, with 16 bases left in between. Looked up from germline, CDR1 is SQVTM and CDR2 is ANQGSEA. CDR3 DNA: TGCAGCGCCCAAGGGACACTCAACTCTGGGGCCAACGTCCTGACTTTC. The encoded protein is CSAQGTLNSGANVLTF. The complete variable domain, with remaining parts taken from reference TRBV29-1 and TRBJ2-6, reads SAVISQKPSRDICQRGTSLTIQCQVDSQVTMMFWYRQQPGQSLTLIATANQGSEATYESGFVIDKFPISRPNLTFSTLTVSNMSPEDSSIYLCSAQGTLNSGANVLTFGAGSRLTVL.

This chain connects TRBV6-2 or TRBV6-3 to TRBJ1-5; D ambiguous. This CDR3 has 15 amino acids. The germline V and J ends were trimmed by 7 bases and 0 bases, with 13 bases remaining between them. Per germline, CDR1 MNHEY and CDR2 SVGEGT. CDR3 DNA: TGTGCCAGCACAAATCCAGGACTTAGCAATCAGCCCCAGCATTTT. It is translated as CASTNPGLSNQPQHF.

Comment on this clonotype: Given a much more abundant clone one base away, this may be a read error. The CDR3 end shows no conserved phenylalanine or tryptophan, and so a read error is likely. The V and J genes are TRBV30 and TRBJ1-5, with unresolved D. The V end was cut by 3 bases, the J end by 3 bases, with 9 bases between. The CDR3 is 13 residues long. Germline assignment: CDR1 GTSNPN and CDR2 SVGIG (reference sequence). The CDR3: CAWRAGYNQPQHL. In nucleotides, the CDR3 is TGTGCCTGGAGGGCAGGCTACAATCAGCCCCAGCATCTT.

The gene calls are TRBV5-5 and TRBJ2-2; D possibly uses TRBD1 or TRBD2 (5 bases each). This CDR3 has 16 amino acids. Trimming left V 1 base short and J 1 base short, with 11 bases between. The germline gives CDR1 SGHKS, CDR2 YYEKEE (reference sequence). In DNA, the CDR3 is TGTGCCAGCAGCTTGATTGGGGGAGTGAACACCGGGGAGCTGTTTTTT. The encoded protein is CASSLIGGVNTGELFF.